Below, 18 T cell receptor delta chains from the same sample are listed, as sequenced in a study of γδ T cells in repeated Plasmodium falciparum infection. TCRdb reran clone calling via CATT on the multiplex PCR reads. The sample has 45,000 to 60,000 delta-chain clones; more than 1.5% are singletons. Flow sorting of PBMC yielded separate Vgamma9/Vdelta2+ and Vdelta2-negative gammadelta T cell populations for bulk repertoire analysis. The material sequenced was gamma-delta T cells from blood. These receptors were obtained from a pool of human donors (malaria-infected and uninfected, not separated).

This clone was detected only a few times. The protein given by TCRdb reflects a much larger clone and differs at residue 14 from this DNA's translation, likely from a read error; the protein shown is the DNA's translation. The V gene is listed as TRDV1; no J gene was called; the table's TRDD3 call for D was not verified on the DNA. The V gene's germline CDR1 is TSWWSYY and CDR2 QGS. The CDR3 has 17 amino acids. CDR3 DNA: TGTGCTCTTTGTCTGATCCATGACTGGCGTCGGGACCATAATCTCATCTTT. Protein sequence: CALCLIHDWRRDHNLIF.

This clone turned up a few times. TCRdb records a much larger clone's protein for this DNA, with a difference at residue 13 that likely arises from a read error; the protein given is the translation of the DNA. The chain links TRAV38-2/DV8 to TRDJ1, with 9 bases fitting TRDD3. Here the J gene came from matching the DNA to germline, since TCRdb omits it. The CDR3 is 16 residues long. Germline CDR1 TSESDYY, CDR2 QEAYKQQN. CDR3 residues: CAYVPYWGSYTDRLIF. In DNA form, the CDR3 reads TGTGCTTATGTCCCGTACTGGGGGAGTTACACCGATAGACTCATCTTT.

This clone occurred many times. TCRdb attributes to this sequence the protein of a much larger clone, which differs from the DNA translation at residue 20; a read error is likely, and the protein displayed is translated from the DNA. The V gene call is TRAV38-2/DV8, and the J gene call is absent; the table gives TRDD3 as D, unverified against the DNA. Germline-derived CDR1 and CDR2 are TSESDYY and QEAYKQQN. The CDR3 extends over 21 amino acids. The CDR3 protein is CAYRSAVYFQLGDTYTDKLTF. The DNA of the CDR3 is TGTGCTTATAGGAGCGCGGTATATTTCCAACTGGGGGATACCTACACCGATAAACTCACCTTT.

As concerns this clone: TCRdb's listed protein matches a much larger clone and diverges from this DNA's translation at residue 19, likely through a read error; the protein shown comes from the DNA. The CDR3 reads CASLSTGGQTAKVGVRYTVKLIF. DNA for the CDR3: TGTGCCTCCCTCAGTACTGGGGGACAGACGGCGAAAGTGGGGGTGAGATACACCGTTAAACTCATCTTT. The chain combines TRDV3 with TRDJ1, with 9 nucleotides matching TRDD3. The J gene was missing in TCRdb and was found by matching the end of the DNA to germline. The CDR3 has 23 amino acids. Per the germline V gene, CDR1 is TVYSNPD and CDR2 is GDNSRS (reference sequence). The full variable domain, its missing parts supplied by reference TRDV3 and TRDJ1, is CDKVTQSSPDQTVASGSEVVLLCTYDTVYSNPDLFWYRIRPDYSFQFVFYGDNSRSEGADFTQGRFSVKHILTQKAFHLVISPVRTEDSATYYCASLSTGGQTAKVGVRYTVKLIFGKGTRVTVEP.

This clone was observed a few times. A far larger clone is only one base removed, so a read error is likely. Other DNA sequences of this sample code for an identical CDR3. V usage is TRDV2 and J usage is TRDJ1; 7 bases match TRDD3. TCRdb does not report a J gene; here it was assigned by matching the DNA to germline references. The CDR3 is made up of 16 amino acids. V shed 4 bases and J 4 bases; nucleotides not matched to a gene: 14. Per germline, CDR1 GEAIGNYY and CDR2 EKD. The CDR3 DNA follows: TGTGCCTGTGAAGGGCTTGGGGGACTAAATGGCGATAAACTCATCTTT. Protein product: CACEGLGGLNGDKLIF.

This clone has ten or more counts. CDR3 region: CALGEAFPYWGKWTDKLIF. Here the CDR3 DNA reads TGTGCTCTTGGGGAGGCTTTCCCATACTGGGGGAAATGGACCGATAAACTCATCTTT. The chain employs TRDV1 and TRDJ1; TRDD3 matches 9 bases. As TCRdb names no J gene, one was assigned here on the basis of a DNA match to germline. Germline CDR1 and CDR2: TSWWSYY and QGS. Germline trimming cut 3 bases from V and 2 bases from J; bases unmatched to any gene: 16. This CDR3 spans 19 amino acids.

This clone was counted a few times. TCRdb's protein for this DNA is that of a much larger clone and differs from the translation at residue 12, likely a read error; the protein shown is the DNA translation. The chain uses TRDV3 and TRDJ1, with 10 positions matching TRDD3. Because TCRdb records no J gene, it was assigned here through a match of the DNA to germline. Germline CDR1 and CDR2: TVYSNPD and GDNSRS (reference sequence). The CDR3 sequence is 16 residues long. As DNA, the CDR3 is TGTGCCTGTGTTTTACTGGGGGATTTGTACACCGGTAAACTCATCTTT. Amino acid sequence: CACVLLGDLYTGKLIF.

Only a few counts were recorded for this clone. Given a far larger clone just one base away, this is likely a sequencing read error. Other DNA sequences in this specimen translate into the identical CDR3. The chain's CDR3 is CACDTVGGGYVGYTDKLIF. The CDR3 region has the DNA TGCGCCTGTGACACCGTAGGTGGGGGATACGTGGGGTACACCGATAAACTCATCTTT. The chain uses TRDV2 and TRDJ1; 11 bases align to TRDD3. TCRdb does not report a J gene; here it was assigned by matching the DNA to germline references. This CDR3 has 19 amino acids. CDR1 is GEAIGNYY and CDR2 is EKD in the germline V gene.

Concerning this clone: Given a far larger clone just one base away, this is likely a sequencing read error. The same CDR3 also results from other DNA sequences found in this sample. This chain joins TRDV2 and TRDJ3; 8 bases map to TRDD3. TCRdb supplies no J gene; here it was assigned by aligning the nucleotide sequence to germline. The V gene end was trimmed by 2 bases and the J gene end by 2 bases; junction bases not matched to a gene: 13. CDR1 is GEAIGNYY and CDR2 is EKD in the germline V gene. This CDR3 is 20 amino acids long. CDR3 in amino acids: CACDILLGVPGPWDTRQMFF. In DNA, the CDR3 is TGTGCCTGTGACATCTTACTGGGGGTCCCTGGGCCCTGGGACACCCGACAGATGTTTTTC.

This clone was seen more than once but under ten times. The protein TCRdb lists belongs to a much larger clone and differs from this DNA's translation at residue 11, which points to a read error; the protein shown is made from the DNA. V usage is TRDV1 and J usage is TRDJ1; D unclear. Since TCRdb gives no J gene, matching the DNA to germline was used here to assign it. CDR1 and CDR2 (germline): TSWWSYY, QGS. The CDR3 consists of 20 residues. Trimming pared 3 bases from V and 0 bases from J, leaving 26 bases between. The CDR3 sequence is CALGDSGHFAPGWYTDKLIF. Here the CDR3 DNA reads TGTGCTCTTGGGGATTCGGGACACTTCGCGCCCGGGTGGTACACCGATAAACTCATCTTT.

This clone was recorded many times. The protein in TCRdb stems from a much larger clone and differs at residue 9 from this DNA's translation, likely a read error; here the protein is translated from the DNA. This chain uses TRDV2 with TRDJ1; D is undetermined. Assignment of the J gene here rests on matching the DNA to germline, because TCRdb gives none. The length of the CDR3 is 18 residues. The germline CDR1 and CDR2 sequences are GEAIGNYY and EKD. V lost 0 bases and J 0 bases, leaving 19 bases between the germline ends. The CDR3 here is CACDTVDGVKRYTDKLIF. CDR3 DNA sequence: TGTGCCTGTGACACCGTCGACGGGGTTAAACGGTACACCGATAAACTCATCTTT.

The chain employs TRAV38-2/DV8 and TRDJ1, with TRDD3 matching over 11 bases. TCRdb is silent on the J gene; assignment here came from matching the DNA to germline. CDR1 is TSESDYY, CDR2 QEAYKQQN, per germline. V shed 0 bases and J 1 base; nucleotides not matched to a gene: 20. The CDR3 contains 22 residues. The CDR3 DNA sequence: TGTGCTTATAGGAGCGCGAGCCTACTGGGGGATGGGGGATACGGTGGCACCGATAAACTCATCTTT. Translation: CAYRSASLLGDGGYGGTDKLIF.

This clone has a count of ten or more. TCRdb records a much larger clone's protein for this DNA, with a difference at residue 13 that likely arises from a read error; the protein given is the translation of the DNA. V gene TRDV3 combines with J gene TRDJ1; perhaps TRDD2 as D (6 bases). Because TCRdb records no J gene, it was assigned here through a match of the DNA to germline. The V end lost 2 bases, the J end lost 3 bases, and 37 bases lay between the germline ends. This CDR3 has 21 amino acids. Germline assignment: CDR1 TVYSNPD and CDR2 GDNSRS (reference sequence). In DNA form, the CDR3 reads TGTGCCTTTGAGACTTGGCCTTCCGCCTATAGTGGGGAATACGTCTCCGATAAACTCATCTTT. Translated, it gives CAFETWPSAYSGEYVSDKLIF.

This clone was counted between two and nine times. A far larger clone lies a single base away; this is likely a read error. Other DNA sequences of this sample code for an identical CDR3. The chain combines TRDV1 with TRDJ1, with 11 bases lining up with TRDD3. TCRdb leaves out the J gene; it was filled in here by matching the DNA to germline. This CDR3 comprises 24 residues. CDR1 is TSWWSYY, CDR2 QGS, per germline. V lost 0 bases and J lost 0; bases outside the gene matches: 24. The chain's CDR3 is CALGELNLEITSYWGIFYTDKLIF. In DNA form, the CDR3 reads TGTGCTCTTGGGGAACTTAATTTGGAAATTACGTCATACTGGGGGATATTCTACACCGATAAACTCATCTTT.

There are a few counts of this clone. TCRdb's protein, taken from a much larger clone, differs from this DNA's translation at residue 14, likely owing to a read error; the protein displayed comes from the DNA. This chain connects TRDV1 to TRDJ1; 8 bases fit TRDD3. Here the J gene was assigned by germline matching of the DNA, as TCRdb has none. CDR3 length: 18 residues. Germline V gives CDR1 TSWWSYY, CDR2 QGS. This chain's CDR3 is CALGERGAGILGTGKLIF. The CDR3 DNA reads TGTGCTCTTGGGGAACGTGGAGCGGGGATACTGGGTACCGGTAAACTCATCTTT.

This clone has more than one count but fewer than ten. A read error may be the cause here, since a much bigger clone is one base away. Other DNA sequences of this sample code for an identical CDR3. The chain employs TRAV29/DV5 and TRDJ1, with 8 nucleotides matching TRDD3. There are 15 residues in the CDR3. Germline assignment: CDR1 NSMFDY and CDR2 ISSIKDK. For the CDR3, the DNA is TGTGCAGCAAGCGCTGGGGGACATGACACCGATAAGCTCATCTTT. This codes for CAASAGGHDTDKLIF.

As regards this clone: This DNA's translation differs at residue 16 from TCRdb's protein, which comes from a much larger clone; a read error is likely, and the protein shown is translated from the DNA. This chain links TRDV1 with TRDJ1, with 9 bases that match TRDD3. Assignment of the J gene here rests on matching the DNA to germline, because TCRdb gives none. V shed 2 bases and J 0 bases; nucleotides not matched to a gene: 22. The V gene's germline CDR1 is TSWWSYY and CDR2 QGS. The CDR3 length is 22 residues. CDR3 sequence: CALGEAALYIWGISFDTDKLIF. For the CDR3, the DNA is TGTGCTCTTGGGGAAGCGGCCCTCTATATCTGGGGGATTTCGTTTGACACCGATAAACTCATCTTT.

This clone was observed many times. The amino acid sequence in TCRdb belongs to a much larger clone and departs from this DNA's translation at residue 6, likely a sequencing read error; the sequence shown is translated from the DNA. The chain uses TRDV3 and TRDJ1; no clear D. Germline matching of the DNA provided the J gene here, since TCRdb leaves it blank. V shed 1 base and J shed 0 bases, with 6 bases lying between them. The CDR3 spans 12 residues. Germline values: CDR1 TVYSNPD, CDR2 GDNSRS (reference sequence). The CDR3 DNA sequence: TGTGCCTTTACAAGGGACACCGATAAACTCATCTTT. Translated, it gives CAFTRDTDKLIF.